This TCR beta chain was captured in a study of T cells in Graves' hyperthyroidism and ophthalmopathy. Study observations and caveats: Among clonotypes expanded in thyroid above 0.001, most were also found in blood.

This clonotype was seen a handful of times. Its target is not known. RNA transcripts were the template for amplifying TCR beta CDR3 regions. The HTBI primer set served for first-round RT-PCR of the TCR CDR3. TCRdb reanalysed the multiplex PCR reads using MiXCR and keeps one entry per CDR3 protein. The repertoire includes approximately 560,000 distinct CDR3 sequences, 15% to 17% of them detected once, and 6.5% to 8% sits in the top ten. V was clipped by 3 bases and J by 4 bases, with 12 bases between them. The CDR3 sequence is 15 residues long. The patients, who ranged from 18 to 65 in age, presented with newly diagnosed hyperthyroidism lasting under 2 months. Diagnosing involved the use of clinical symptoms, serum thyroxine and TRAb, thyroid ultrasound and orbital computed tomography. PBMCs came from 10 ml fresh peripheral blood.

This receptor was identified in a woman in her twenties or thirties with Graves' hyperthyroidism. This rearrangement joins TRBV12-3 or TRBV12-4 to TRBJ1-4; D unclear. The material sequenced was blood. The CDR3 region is CASSFGEALNEKLFF. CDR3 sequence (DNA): TGTGCCAGCAGTTTTGGGGAAGCCCTTAATGAAAAACTGTTTTTT.